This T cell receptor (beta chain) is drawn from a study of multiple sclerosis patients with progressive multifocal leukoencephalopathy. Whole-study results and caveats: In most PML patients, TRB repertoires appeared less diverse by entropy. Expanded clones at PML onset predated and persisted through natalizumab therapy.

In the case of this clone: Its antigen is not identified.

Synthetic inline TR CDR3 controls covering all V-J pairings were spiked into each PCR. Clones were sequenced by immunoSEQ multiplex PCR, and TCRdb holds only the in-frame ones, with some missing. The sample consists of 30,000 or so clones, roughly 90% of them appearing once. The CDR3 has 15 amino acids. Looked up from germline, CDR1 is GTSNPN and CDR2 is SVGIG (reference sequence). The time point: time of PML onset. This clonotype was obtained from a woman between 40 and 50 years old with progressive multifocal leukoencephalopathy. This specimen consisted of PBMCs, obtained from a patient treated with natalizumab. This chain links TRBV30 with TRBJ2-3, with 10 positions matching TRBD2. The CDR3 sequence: CAFLPGLAPWDTQYF. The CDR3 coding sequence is TGTGCATTCCTCCCGGGACTAGCGCCCTGGGATACGCAGTATTTT.